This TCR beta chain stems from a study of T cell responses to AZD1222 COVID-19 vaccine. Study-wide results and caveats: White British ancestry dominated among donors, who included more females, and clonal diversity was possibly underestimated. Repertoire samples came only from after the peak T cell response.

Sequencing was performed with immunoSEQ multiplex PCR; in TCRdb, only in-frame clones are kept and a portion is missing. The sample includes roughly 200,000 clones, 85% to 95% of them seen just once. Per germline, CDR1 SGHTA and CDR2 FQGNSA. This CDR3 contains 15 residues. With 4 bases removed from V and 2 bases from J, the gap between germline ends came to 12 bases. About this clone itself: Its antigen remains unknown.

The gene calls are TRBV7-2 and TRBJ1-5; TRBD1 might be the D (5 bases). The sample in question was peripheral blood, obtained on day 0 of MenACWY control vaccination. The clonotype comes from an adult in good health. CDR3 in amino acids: CASSSQGVGNQPQHF. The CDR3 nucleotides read TGTGCCAGCAGCTCTCAAGGGGTAGGCAATCAGCCCCAGCATTTT.